What follows describes a single T cell receptor (beta chain). These data are taken from a study of CD8 T cells in Susac syndrome. RNA, at roughly 0.45 to 1 ug, was reverse transcribed with random hexamers. One entry per CDR3 protein results from TCRdb running MiXCR on the immunoSEQ multiplex PCR reads. This table has more than 110,000 distinct CDR3 sequences, approximately 95% appearing once. V gave up 5 bases and J gave up 5 bases, with 6 bases separating them. The CDR3 contains 10 residues. Germline V gives CDR1 DFQATT, CDR2 SNEGSKA (reference sequence). The rearrangement uses TRBV20-1 and TRBJ2-5, with D hard to call. Sequenced material: CD4+ T cells from PBMCs. This TCR was sampled from a human donor with Susac syndrome. The CDR3, as DNA: TGCAGTGCTGCCGTGGAGACCCAGTACTTC. Translating it yields CSAAVETQYF.